What follows are 2 T cell receptor beta chains derived from one specimen sequenced in a study of cytomegalovirus exposure and HLA in healthy donors. Both 60 Vbeta primers and 13 Jbeta primers went into the PCR. Profiled with immunoSEQ multiplex PCR; TCRdb holds only in-frame clones, not every one. The table includes roughly 240,000 clones, about four fifths detected once. Sequencing was done on a sample of PBMCs. The receptor set was obtained from a woman in her thirties or forties in good health and CMV-seropositive.

There are a few counts of this clone. V is TRBV10-3 and J is TRBJ2-1; 8 bases map to TRBD2. Germline CDR1 is ENHRY and CDR2 is SYGVKD. This CDR3 is 14 amino acids long. V lost 0 bases, J lost 10 bases, and 5 bases stayed unmatched. As DNA, the CDR3 is TGTGCCATCAGTGAGTCAGGTAGCGGGACCGAGCAGTTCTTC. Translated: CAISESGSGTEQFF.

V gene TRBV29-1 combines with J gene TRBJ1-4; 7 bases match TRBD1. Germline trimming cut 3 bases from V and 3 bases from J; bases unmatched to any gene: 4. This CDR3 region has 14 residues. The V gene's germline CDR1 is SQVTM and CDR2 ANQGSEA. Here the CDR3 reads CSVEVGGSNEKLFF. The DNA of the CDR3 is TGCAGCGTTGAGGTAGGGGGCTCTAATGAAAAACTGTTTTTT.